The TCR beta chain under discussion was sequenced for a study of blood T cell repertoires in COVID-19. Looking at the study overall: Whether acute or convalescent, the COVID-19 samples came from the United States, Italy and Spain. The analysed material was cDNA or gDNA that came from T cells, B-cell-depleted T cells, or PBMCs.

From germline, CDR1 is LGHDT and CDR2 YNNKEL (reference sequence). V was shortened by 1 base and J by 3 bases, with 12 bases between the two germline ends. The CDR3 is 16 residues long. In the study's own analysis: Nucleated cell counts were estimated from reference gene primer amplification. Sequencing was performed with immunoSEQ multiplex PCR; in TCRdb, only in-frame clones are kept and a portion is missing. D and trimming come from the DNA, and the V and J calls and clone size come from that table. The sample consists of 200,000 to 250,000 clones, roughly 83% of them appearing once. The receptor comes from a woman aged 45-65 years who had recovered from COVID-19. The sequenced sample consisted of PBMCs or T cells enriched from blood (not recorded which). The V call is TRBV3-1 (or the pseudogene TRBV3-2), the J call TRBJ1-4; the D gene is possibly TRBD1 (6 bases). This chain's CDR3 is CASSQGWGGANEKLFF. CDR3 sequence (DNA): TGTGCCAGCAGCCAAGGTTGGGGGGGCGCTAATGAAAAACTGTTTTTT.